This T cell receptor (beta chain) was recovered during a study of cytomegalovirus exposure and HLA in healthy donors (dated by TCRdb to about 2017). Background for the entire study: An earlier analysis of roughly 630 of the donors reported approximately 300 Gb of sequence data and some 100 million unique TCR beta sequences from 150 million to 200 million T cells. Of the 350 to 450 genotyped donors, roughly 80% were placed in the genetic ancestry cluster associated with self-reported Caucasian donors. Roughly 5 DR-DQ haplotypes were handled as single units for association and clustering because linkage in the cohort was strong. In a later analysis, previously published TCR beta repertoires from roughly 710 donors were re-analyzed and high-resolution HLA genotyping was added so that TCR occurrence patterns could be studied. Using immunosequencing, the study profiled T cell repertoires from around 670 subjects and related those repertoires to cytomegalovirus serostatus. Every repertoire in the discovery cohort had been generated on one and the same sequencing platform. HLA typing covered class I and class II loci at four-digit resolution. Typing coverage varied by locus: roughly 629-640 donors for A, B, C, DRB1 and DQB1; around 560 for DQA1; more than 600 for DPA1; some 470 for DPB1. The study aimed to test whether cataloging public T cell receptors could reveal signatures of past pathogen exposure. Rather than drawing on any new phenotypic data, the later analysis identified candidate immune exposures from TCR beta sequences and the way those sequences occurred across donors. High-throughput TCR immunosequencing, statistical association of individual TCRs with disease status, and machine learning were combined to predict cytomegalovirus infection status. Approximately 330 gigabases of sequencing data and 75 million to 85 million unique TCR sequences made up an early release that covered 500 to 650 HLA-typed donors. An earlier analysis of several hundred of the donors applied high-throughput TCR beta sequencing to assess whether each TCR beta V gene segment acted as functional or pseudogenic. Donor age, sex, ethnicity and CMV serostatus were collected together with the repertoire data. On average, about 240,000 unique TCR beta nucleotide sequences were sequenced per donor among about 400 genotyped donors of the cohort, with roughly 18% of those sequences being non-productive. Genome-wide SNP genotypes for about 65% of the 666 donors were used in a later genetic analysis, which treated that subset as a discovery cohort. Along with the roughly 700-subject first cohort, a separate validation cohort of over 90 different subjects was used. What the study reported, not specific to this receptor: A later genetic analysis associated a missense DCLRE1C variant with V-gene and J-gene trimming of TCR beta chains, and an independent cohort replicated the association. CMV serostatus was the only immune exposure information available for the cohort. Because the 87-base-pair reads could not distinguish some IMGT-functional V segments, including TRBV6-2 and TRBV6-3, those segments were excluded. A further reported finding was that TCR beta sequences accurately predicted the HLA-A and HLA-B alleles for most subjects in the first cohort. Roughly uniform sequencing depth across donors was assumed in presence/absence analyses, although this assumption may not hold. Strong co-occurrence of HLA alleles, especially DR and DQ, made assigning TCR associations to individual alleles difficult. Only TCR beta chains were sequenced in this cohort, and the absence of alpha or paired-chain data limited detectable features. Because some donors lacked HLA typing at each locus, the association tests relied only on the typed subset. In a later analysis, TCR association rates were found to vary across HLA loci, with the most associated TCRs seen for DRB1 alleles and the fewest for HLA-C alleles. Linkage disequilibrium might explain the correlated functional status among segregating V segments, but an unknown experimental factor could not be excluded. Several of the top co-occurrence clusters appeared to be linked to parvovirus B19, influenza, CMV and Epstein-Barr virus, according to a later analysis. The classifier was reported to diagnose cytomegalovirus status with high specificity and sensitivity in both the original cohort and the validation cohort. An earlier analysis of approximately 530 of the donors showed that most TCR beta V segments appeared in productive rearrangements either about 87% or about 30% of the time, which broadly matched IMGT annotations. A later analysis found that most CMV-associated TCR beta chains appeared HLA-restricted, with HLA associations seemingly driven largely by CMV exposure. The study gave a list of 150 to 200 TCR beta chains associated with cytomegalovirus. The earlier analysis of approximately 560 of the donors excluded some 16 rarely observed V segments, including chromosome 9 orphons, because counts were too low. In a later analysis, HLA-associated TCR beta chains were found to be more clonally expanded and to have lower generation probabilities than equally common non-associated chains. A few of the identified cytomegalovirus-associated TCR beta chains were confirmed in vitro to be specific for cytomegalovirus antigens. A cluster of highly shared sequence variants was judged likely to be a technical artifact of the sequencing pipeline. Compared with the roughly 600-donor mean, donors in an Asian-associated ancestry cluster had fewer N-insertions in productive TCRs, according to a later genetic analysis. A later analysis associated 17,000 or so TCR beta sequences with specific HLA alleles at a false discovery rate of 0.05. The authors suggested that the approach could potentially be generalized to other disease states and immunological phenotypes. Most TCR sequences were observed very rarely across donors, whereas some public TCRs were present in many individuals.

The protocol used for the library was the immunoSEQ multiplex PCR assay. For the multiplex PCR, a mixture combining 60 forward primers for TCR Vbeta segments and 13 reverse primers for TCR Jbeta segments was used. Amplification of the CDR3 region of rearranged TCR beta genes was performed with a multiplex PCR assay on genomic DNA. On the Illumina HiSeq System, the amplified TCR beta libraries were sequenced as 87-base-pair reads. The study's processing was this. In a later analysis, tens of millions of unique TCR beta chains were counted across the 500 to 850 repertoires, and roughly 11 million of these chains were shared by at least two donors. A nearest-neighbor algorithm error-corrected the raw reads and collapsed the reads into unique sequences, merging closely related sequences to remove PCR and sequencing errors. CDR3 sequences were aligned to IMGT reference sequences to assign V, D and J gene segments. For a sequence to be retained, a match of at least six nucleotides was required to both a V gene segment and a J gene segment. A rearrangement counted as productive if the CDR3 had no stop codons and remained in frame with V and J, and every other rearrangement counted as non-productive. CDR3 was defined according to IMGT convention as the region running from the second conserved V-encoded cysteine to the conserved J-encoded phenylalanine. The earlier analysis of roughly 590 of the donors excluded any sequence lacking an unambiguous match to a single V gene segment. An earlier analysis of 587 of the donors called V segments functional above 56.7% productive rearrangements and segregating when the between-donor standard deviation exceeded 5%. A statistical classification framework was built to diagnose cytomegalovirus status from the catalog of TCR beta chain sequences. A later analysis assigned V and J genes by comparing TCR nucleotide sequences with IMGT/GENE-DB human TR gene sequences. A later analysis assigned CDR3 sequences and most-parsimonious VDJ recombination scenarios with the TCRdist pipeline. In a later analysis, each TCR beta chain was defined by its CDR3 amino acid sequence together with its V-gene family, and reads lacking a unique V-gene family were excluded. To address suspected cross-contamination and a sequencing artifact, a later analysis removed some 620 highly shared, low-generation-probability nucleotide sequences. In a later analysis, a clonal expansion index for each public chain was calculated from normalized within-repertoire ranks of inferred template counts. A later analysis computed generation probabilities with a VDJ recombination model fitted to out-of-frame rearrangements, and checked the results against IGoR. A later analysis scored TCR-TCR, TCR-HLA and TCR-CMV co-occurrence with hypergeometric tests, applying a repertoire-size bias correction to TCR pairs. In a later analysis, false discovery rates were estimated by permuting HLA or CMV assignments 20 times. In a later analysis, co-occurring TCRs were grouped using DBSCAN, with TCRdist sequence similarity added in when clustering inside HLA-allele-positive subsets. Repertoires with fewer than 30,000 or more than 120,000 public chains, plus five repertoires with anomalous nucleotide sharing, were excluded from co-occurrence clustering. TCRdb stores this immuneACCESS table with in-frame sequences only. Part of the clones is absent; in the studies checked, under half of the shortfall reflects unresolved V genes, and no reason is known for the rest. V and J calls and clone size are those listed in that table; D and trimming were worked out from the DNA. This sample has 200,000 to 250,000 clones in its table, and under 90% of those were observed once. Over 1% of the sample is taken by the ten largest.

Including the terminal cysteine and phenylalanine, the CDR3 comprises 12 residues. Of all the DNA, just the CDR3 is kept, 36 bases in frame from base 1. From a lookup of the germline V gene (reference sequence), CDR1 and CDR2 are MNHEY and SMNVEV. V sheds 8 bases and J sheds 4 bases, leaving 8 bases between their ends. Comment on this clone: Which antigen it targets is not known. There are no base qualities to consult, and no much larger clone falls within one base.

In total, 666 healthy bone marrow donors made up the cohort. At the time of sampling, all cohort members were nominally healthy, though unrecorded immune exposures were likely present. Of the 650 to 700 cohort members, 250 to 300 had positive CMV serostatus and 350 to 450 had negative CMV serostatus, and CMV serostatus was not recorded for the donor. Each donor provided a peripheral blood sample, and peripheral blood mononuclear cells were used for TCR beta sequencing. Genomic DNA extraction from the blood cell samples was performed with the Qiagen DNeasy Blood Extraction Kit. The chain is encoded by TRBV27 joined to TRBJ2-2, with the D gene not confidently named. The material sequenced was PBMCs. The clonotype was recovered from a human donor in good health. The nucleotide sequence reads as follows: TGTGCCAGCGAGGATATCACCGGGGAGCTGTTTTTT. Its translation is CASEDITGELFF.